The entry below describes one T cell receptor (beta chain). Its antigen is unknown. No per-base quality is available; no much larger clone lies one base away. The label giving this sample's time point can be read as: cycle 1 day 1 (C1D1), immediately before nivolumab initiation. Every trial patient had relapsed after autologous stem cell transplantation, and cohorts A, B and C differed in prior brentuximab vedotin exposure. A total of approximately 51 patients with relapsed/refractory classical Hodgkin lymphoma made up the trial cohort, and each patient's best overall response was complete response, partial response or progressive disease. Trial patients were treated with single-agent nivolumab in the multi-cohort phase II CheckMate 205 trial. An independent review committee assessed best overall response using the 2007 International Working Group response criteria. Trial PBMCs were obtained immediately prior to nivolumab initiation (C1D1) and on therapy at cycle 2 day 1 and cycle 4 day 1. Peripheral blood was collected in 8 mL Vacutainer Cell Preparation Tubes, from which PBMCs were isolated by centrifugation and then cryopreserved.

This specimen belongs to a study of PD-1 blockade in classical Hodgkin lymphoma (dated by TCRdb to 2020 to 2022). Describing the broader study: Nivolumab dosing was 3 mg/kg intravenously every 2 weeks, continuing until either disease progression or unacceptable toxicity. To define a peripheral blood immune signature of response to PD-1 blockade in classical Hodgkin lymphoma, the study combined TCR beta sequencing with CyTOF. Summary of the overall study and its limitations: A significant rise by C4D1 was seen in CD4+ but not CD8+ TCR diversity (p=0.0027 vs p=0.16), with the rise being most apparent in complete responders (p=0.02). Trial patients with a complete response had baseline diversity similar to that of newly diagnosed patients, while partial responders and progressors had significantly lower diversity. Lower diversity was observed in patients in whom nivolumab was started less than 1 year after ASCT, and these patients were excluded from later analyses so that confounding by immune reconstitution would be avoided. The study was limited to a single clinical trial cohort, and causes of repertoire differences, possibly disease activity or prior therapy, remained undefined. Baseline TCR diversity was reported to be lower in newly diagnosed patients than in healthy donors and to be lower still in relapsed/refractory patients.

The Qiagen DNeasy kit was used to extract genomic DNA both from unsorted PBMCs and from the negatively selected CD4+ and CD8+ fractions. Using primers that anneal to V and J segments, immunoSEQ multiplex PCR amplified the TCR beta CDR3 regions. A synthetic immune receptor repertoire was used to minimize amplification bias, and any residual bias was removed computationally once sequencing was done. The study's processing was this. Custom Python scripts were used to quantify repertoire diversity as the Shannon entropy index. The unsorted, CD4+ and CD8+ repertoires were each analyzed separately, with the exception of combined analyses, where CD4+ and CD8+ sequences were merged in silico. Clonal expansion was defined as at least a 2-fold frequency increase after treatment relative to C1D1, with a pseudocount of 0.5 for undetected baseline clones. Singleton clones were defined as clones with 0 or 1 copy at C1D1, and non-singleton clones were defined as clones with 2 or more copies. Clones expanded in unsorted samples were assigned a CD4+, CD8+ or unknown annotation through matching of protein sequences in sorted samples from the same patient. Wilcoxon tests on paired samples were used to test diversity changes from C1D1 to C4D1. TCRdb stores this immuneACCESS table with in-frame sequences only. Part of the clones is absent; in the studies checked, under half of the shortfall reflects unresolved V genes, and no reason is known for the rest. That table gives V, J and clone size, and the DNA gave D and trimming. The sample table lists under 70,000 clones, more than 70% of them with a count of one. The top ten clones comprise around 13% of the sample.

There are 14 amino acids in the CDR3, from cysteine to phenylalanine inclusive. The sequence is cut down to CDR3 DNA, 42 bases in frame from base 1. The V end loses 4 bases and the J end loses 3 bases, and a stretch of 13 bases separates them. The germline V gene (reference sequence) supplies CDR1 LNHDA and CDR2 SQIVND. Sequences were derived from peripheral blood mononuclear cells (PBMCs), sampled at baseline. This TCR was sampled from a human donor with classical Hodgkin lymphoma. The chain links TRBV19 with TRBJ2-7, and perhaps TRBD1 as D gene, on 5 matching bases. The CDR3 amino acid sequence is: CASSKSGIDYEQYF. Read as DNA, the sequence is TGTGCCAGTAGTAAGTCAGGGATAGACTACGAGCAGTACTTC.